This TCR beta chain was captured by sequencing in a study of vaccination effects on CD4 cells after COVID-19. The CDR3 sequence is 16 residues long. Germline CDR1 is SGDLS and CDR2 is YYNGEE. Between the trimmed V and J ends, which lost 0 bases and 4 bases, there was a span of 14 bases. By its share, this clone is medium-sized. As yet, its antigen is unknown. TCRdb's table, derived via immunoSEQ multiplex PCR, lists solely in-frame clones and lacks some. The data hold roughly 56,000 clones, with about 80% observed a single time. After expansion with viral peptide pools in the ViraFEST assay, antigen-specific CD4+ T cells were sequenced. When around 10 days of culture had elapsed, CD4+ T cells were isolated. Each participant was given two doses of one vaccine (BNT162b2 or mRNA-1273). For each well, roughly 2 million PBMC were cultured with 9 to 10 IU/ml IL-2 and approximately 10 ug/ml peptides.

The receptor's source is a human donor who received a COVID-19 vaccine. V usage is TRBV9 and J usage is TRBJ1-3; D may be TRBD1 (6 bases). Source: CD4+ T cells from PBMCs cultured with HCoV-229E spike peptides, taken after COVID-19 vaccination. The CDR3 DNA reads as TGTGCCAGCAGCGTAGCTAGGGCAGGGGCGGGAAACACCATATATTTT. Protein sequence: CASSVARAGAGNTIYF.